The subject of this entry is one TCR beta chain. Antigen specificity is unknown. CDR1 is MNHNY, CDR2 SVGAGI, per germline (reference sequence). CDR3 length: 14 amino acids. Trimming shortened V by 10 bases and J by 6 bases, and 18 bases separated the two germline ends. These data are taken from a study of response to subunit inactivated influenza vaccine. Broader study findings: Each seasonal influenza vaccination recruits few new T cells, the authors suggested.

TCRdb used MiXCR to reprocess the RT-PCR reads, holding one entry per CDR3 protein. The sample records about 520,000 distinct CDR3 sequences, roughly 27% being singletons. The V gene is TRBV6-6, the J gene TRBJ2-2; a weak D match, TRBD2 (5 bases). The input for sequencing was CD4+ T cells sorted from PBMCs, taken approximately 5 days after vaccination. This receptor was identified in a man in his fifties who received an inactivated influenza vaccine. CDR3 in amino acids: CATYPRARSGELFF. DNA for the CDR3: TGTGCCACCTACCCGAGGGCCCGCTCCGGGGAGCTGTTTTTT.